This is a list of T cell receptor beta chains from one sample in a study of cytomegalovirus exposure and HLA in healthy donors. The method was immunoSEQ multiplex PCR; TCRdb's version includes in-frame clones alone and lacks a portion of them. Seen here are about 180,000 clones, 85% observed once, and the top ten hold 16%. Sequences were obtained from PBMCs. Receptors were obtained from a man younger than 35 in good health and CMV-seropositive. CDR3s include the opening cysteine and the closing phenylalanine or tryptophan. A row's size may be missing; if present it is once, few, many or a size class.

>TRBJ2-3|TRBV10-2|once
CASSESRWTDTDTQYF
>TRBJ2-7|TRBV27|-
CASSRILDRGAEQYF
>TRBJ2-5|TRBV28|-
CASSSLAGGLETQYF
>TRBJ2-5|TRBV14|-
CASSQSSRETQYF
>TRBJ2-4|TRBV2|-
CATELAKNIQYF
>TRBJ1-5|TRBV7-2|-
CASSLAGQGNNQPQHF
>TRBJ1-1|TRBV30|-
CAWKGGRLNTEAFF
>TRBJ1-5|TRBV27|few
CASRTSQGANQPQHF
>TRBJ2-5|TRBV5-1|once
CASSLTGTSSETQYF
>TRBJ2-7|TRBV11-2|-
CASSLFRQGGEQYF
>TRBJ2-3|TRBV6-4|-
CASSDSQGADTQYF
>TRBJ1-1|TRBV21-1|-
CASSKGAVNTEAFF
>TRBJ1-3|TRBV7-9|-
CASSLDFSGNTIYF
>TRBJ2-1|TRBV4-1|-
CASSLGLAGGGEQFF
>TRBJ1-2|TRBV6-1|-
CASSPRDTNYGYTF
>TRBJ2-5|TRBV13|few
CASSRTSGETQYF
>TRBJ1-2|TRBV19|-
CASSFRTEIYGYTF
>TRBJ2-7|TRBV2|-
CASSERLAGASYEQYF
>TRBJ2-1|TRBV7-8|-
CASNLGASGRGEQFF
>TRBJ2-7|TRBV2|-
CASSEATGTYEQYF
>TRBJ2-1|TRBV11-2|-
CASSYFTAGGPPEQFF
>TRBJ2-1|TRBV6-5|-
CASSYLPGGSHNEQFF
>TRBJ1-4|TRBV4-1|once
CASSLTGLANEKLFF
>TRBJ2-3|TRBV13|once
CASSLFGGGPGTQYF
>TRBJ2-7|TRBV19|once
CASSIPGAGEQYF
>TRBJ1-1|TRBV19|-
CASRRQGAEAFF
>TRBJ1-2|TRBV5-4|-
CASSLAVRTGVAGYTF
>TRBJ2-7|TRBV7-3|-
CASSSHRGARQYEQYF
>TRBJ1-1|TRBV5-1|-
CASRLQGNTEAFF
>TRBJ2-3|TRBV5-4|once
CASSLDRLTDTQYF
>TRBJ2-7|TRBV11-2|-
CASSLVNEQYF
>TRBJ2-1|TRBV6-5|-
CASSYGPNEQFF
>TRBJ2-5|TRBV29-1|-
CSVGRTSGRGKTQYF
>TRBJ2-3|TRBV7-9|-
CASSLGGLAGAASTDTQYF
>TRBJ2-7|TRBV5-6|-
CASSLVSAGRTYEQYF
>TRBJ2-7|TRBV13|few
CASSSGGGDEQYF
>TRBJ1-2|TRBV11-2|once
CASSSPTRYGYTF
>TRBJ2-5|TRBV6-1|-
CASSGTIQETQYF
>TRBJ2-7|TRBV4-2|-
CASSPLGQDPYEQYF
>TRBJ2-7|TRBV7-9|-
CASSLALRYEQYF
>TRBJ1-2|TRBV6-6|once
CASTSSGEGSYTF
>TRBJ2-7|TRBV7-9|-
CASSPRPRGRGPIYEQYF
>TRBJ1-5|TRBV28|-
CASRPGYSNQPQHF
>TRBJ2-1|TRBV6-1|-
CASSALQGTYNEQFF
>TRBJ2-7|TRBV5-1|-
CASSLAGEQYF
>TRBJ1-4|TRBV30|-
CAWRPRVGEKLFF
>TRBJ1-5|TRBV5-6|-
CASSLAQEGSNQPQHF
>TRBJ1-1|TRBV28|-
CASSLDGPNTEAFF
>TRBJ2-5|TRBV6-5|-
CASSYSWRGTQYF
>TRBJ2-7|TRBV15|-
CATSRDQVTPSYEQYF
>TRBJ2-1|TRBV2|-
CASSRTAGQSASYNEQFF
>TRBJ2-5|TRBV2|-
CASRGGVRETQYF
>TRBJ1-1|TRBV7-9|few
CASSPQGFGAFF
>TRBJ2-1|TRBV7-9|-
CASSLASSYNEQFF
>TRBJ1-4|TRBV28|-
CASSSRPGVVEKLFF
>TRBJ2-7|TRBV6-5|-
CASRYTDRGWYEQYF